These 2 T cell receptor beta chains were all obtained from the same sample, sequenced in a study of blood T cells in healthy people across ages. It was with a sample-barcoded 5' primer and a J-beta primer mix that a second PCR of about 7 to 12 cycles was run. TCRdb passed the 5' RACE reads through MiXCR, listing each CDR3 protein once. The sample has about 1.5 million distinct CDR3 sequences, 40% to 45% seen once; the top ten hold about 4.1%. Sequencing was carried out using blood. These receptors all come from a woman aged 18 to 35 in good health.

This clonotype showed up just a few times. This chain uses TRBV6-5 with TRBJ2-1; D remains unclear. The CDR3 extends over 13 amino acids. V lost 7 bases, J lost 5 bases, and 12 bases lay in between. In germline, CDR1 is MNHEY, CDR2 SVGAGI. CDR3 bases: TGTGCCAGCACCATGACATGGAACAATGAGCAGTTCTTC. Translation gives CASTMTWNNEQFF.

J is TRBJ2-7 and V is TRBV6-2 or TRBV6-3; 11 positions agree with TRBD2. The junction had 11 bases not matched to a gene; V was cut back by 7 bases and J by 3 bases. The CDR3 loop spans 16 amino acids. Germline loops: CDR1 MNHEY, CDR2 SVGEGT. CDR3 DNA sequence: TGTGCCAGCACCCCTAGCGGGGGGCCGGGACTCTACGAGCAGTACTTC. Encoded protein: CASTPSGGPGLYEQYF.